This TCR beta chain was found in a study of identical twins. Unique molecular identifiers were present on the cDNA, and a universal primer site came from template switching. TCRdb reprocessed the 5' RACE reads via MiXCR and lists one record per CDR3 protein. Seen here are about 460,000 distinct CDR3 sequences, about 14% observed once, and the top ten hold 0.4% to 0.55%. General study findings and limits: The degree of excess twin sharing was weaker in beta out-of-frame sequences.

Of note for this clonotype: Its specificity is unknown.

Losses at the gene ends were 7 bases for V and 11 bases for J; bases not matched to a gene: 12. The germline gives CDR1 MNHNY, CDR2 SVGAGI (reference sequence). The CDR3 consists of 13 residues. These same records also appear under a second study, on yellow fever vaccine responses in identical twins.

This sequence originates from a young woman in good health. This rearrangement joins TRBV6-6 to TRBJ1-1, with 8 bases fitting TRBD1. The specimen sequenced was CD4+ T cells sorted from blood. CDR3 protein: CASNSPGGDGAFF. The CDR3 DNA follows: TGTGCCAGCAATTCACCAGGGGGCGACGGGGCTTTCTTT.